A selection of T cell receptor beta chains follows, all from one sample in a study of CD8+CD57+ T cells in acquired aplastic anemia. Using its own MiXCR run on the reads, TCRdb lists one record per CDR3 protein. The sample includes about 180,000 distinct CDR3 sequences, 45% to 60% of them seen just once. Sequenced sample: sorted CD4+, CD8+, or CD8+CD57+ T cells (not recorded which) from PBMCs. Source of these receptors: a human donor with aplastic anemia. Both conserved end residues are part of each CDR3. The D gene is left open where the match is weak. Clone size is given for some rows only: seen once, a few or many times, or a class if the clone is expanded.

>TRBV6-1|.|TRBJ2-7|many
TGTGCCAGCAGCTCCCCCCGGAGGACCCCCTCCTACGAGCAGTACTTC
CASSSPRRTPSYEQYF
>TRBV19|TRBD1|TRBJ2-3|.
TGTGCCAGTAGTCACGGACAGGGGTCAGATACGCAGTATTTT
CASSHGQGSDTQYF
>TRBV24-1|TRBD1|TRBJ1-6|.
TGTGCCACCAGTGATTCGACAGGGTCGTGGTCACCCCTCCACTTT
CATSDSTGSWSPLHF
>TRBV7-8|TRBD2|TRBJ2-5|once
TGTGCCAGCAGCCCCACGGGACTAGCGGGGGGGGAGACCCAGTACTTC
CASSPTGLAGGETQYF
>TRBV29-1|.|TRBJ2-7|.
TGCAGCGTCCGAGGGGGGTGGTCCTACGAGCAGTACTTC
CSVRGGWSYEQYF
>TRBV30|.|TRBJ1-2|.
TGTGCCTGGAGTTCAACGTCGACGTTCTATGGCTACACCTTC
CAWSSTSTFYGYTF
>TRBV6-1|.|TRBJ1-2|many
TGTGCCAGCAGAACTCCCGAAGGGGCGAATGGCTACACCTTC
CASRTPEGANGYTF
>TRBV12-3/TRBV12-4|TRBD2|TRBJ2-5|.
TGTGCCAGCAGCGCCCTAAGACTAGCGAAGTCCCAAGAGACCCAGTACTTC
CASSALRLAKSQETQYF
>TRBV24-1|TRBD1|TRBJ2-7|many
TGTGCCACCAGTGACCCCGGGACAGGGAAGTACGAGCAGTACTTC
CATSDPGTGKYEQYF
>TRBV24-1|.|TRBJ1-2|.
TGTGCCACCAGTGCACCGGAAGGGTCTTATGGCTACACCTTC
CATSAPEGSYGYTF
>TRBV27|TRBD1|TRBJ1-6|many
TGTGCCAGCAGTTTGACGACAGGGACGAATTCACCCCTCCACTTT
CASSLTTGTNSPLHF
>TRBV24-1|TRBD1|TRBJ2-1|.
TGTGCCACCAGTGGGACAGGGGGCTTGGATGAGCAGTTCTTC
CATSGTGGLDEQFF
>TRBV20-1|TRBD2|TRBJ2-7|many
TGCAGTGCTACTCCCGGGGGGGCAGTTCGGGAGCAGTACTTC
CSATPGGAVREQYF
>TRBV24-1|TRBD2|TRBJ2-1|many
TGTGCCACCAGTGAGCCGGGGACTAGTCAGTATGAGCAGTTCTTC
CATSEPGTSQYEQFF
>TRBV11-2|TRBD2|TRBJ2-3|.
TGTGCCAGCAGCTTAGGTCCGGGACTAGCGGGGGACACAGATACGCAGTATTTT
CASSLGPGLAGDTDTQYF